The present entry profiles one TCR beta chain with its context. Its antigen remains unknown. This could be a read error, since a much larger clone is one nucleotide away. The sample belongs to a study of regulatory T cells in long-lasting Graves disease. Findings and limits, study-wide: The number of shared public clonotypes was higher in persistent patients (more than 2,500) than new patients (966).

The TCR beta library used iRepertoire HTBI primers with Arm-PCR amplification of CDR3. MiXCR, applied by TCRdb to the multiplex PCR reads, yields one record per CDR3 protein. The repertoire consists of 450,000 or so distinct CDR3 sequences, with about 22% occurring once and the leading ten covering roughly 13%. The time point was: persistent/refractory GD, antithyroid drugs over 5 years with positive TRAb. Following extraction of RNA from PBMCs, that RNA was used to make the TCR library. The material was peripheral blood mononuclear cells (PBMCs), obtained when the disease was refractory, from a patient treated with antithyroid drugs. The sequence derives from a female donor with Graves disease.

The CDR3: CSVYTGNTGAFF. In nucleotides, the CDR3 is TGCAGCGTCTACACTGGCAACACTGGAGCTTTCTTT. The chain links TRBV29-1 to TRBJ1-1; D is unclear. The CDR3 runs to 12 residues. CDR1 SQVTM and CDR2 ANQGSEA come from the germline V gene.